This T cell receptor beta chain was documented in a study of blood T cell repertoires in COVID-19. Researchers sorted participants into cohorts using their self-reported clinical history. The assay was immunoSEQ multiplex PCR, and TCRdb's table has in-frame clones only and misses some. The sample holds around 250,000 clones, about 91% seen once. This clone came up once. The sample holds other DNA sequences that translate to the same CDR3. V was shortened by 0 bases and J by 1 base, with 6 bases between the two germline ends. The CDR3 has 14 residues. Per the germline V gene, CDR1 is MNHNS and CDR2 is SASEGT.

The origin of this receptor is a human donor in a cohort exposed to, infected with or recovered from COVID-19 (not recorded which). The donor label of this sample is uncertain. J is TRBJ1-1 and V is TRBV6-1; D is undetermined. The sample consisted of PBMCs or T cells enriched from blood (not recorded which). The CDR3 DNA is TGTGCCAGCAGTGAAGCCGGCGGGAACACTGAAGCTTTCTTT. The encoded protein is CASSEAGGNTEAFF.